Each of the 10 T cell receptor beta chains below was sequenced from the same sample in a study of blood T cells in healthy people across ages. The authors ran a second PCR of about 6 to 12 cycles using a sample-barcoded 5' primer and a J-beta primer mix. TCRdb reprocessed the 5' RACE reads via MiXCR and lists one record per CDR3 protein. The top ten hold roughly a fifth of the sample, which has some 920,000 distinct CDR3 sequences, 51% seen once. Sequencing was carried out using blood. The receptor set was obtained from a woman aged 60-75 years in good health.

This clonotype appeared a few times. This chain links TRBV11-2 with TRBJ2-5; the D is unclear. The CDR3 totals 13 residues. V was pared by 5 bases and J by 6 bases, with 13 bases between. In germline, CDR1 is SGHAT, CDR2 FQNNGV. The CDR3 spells CASSRPSEQTQYF. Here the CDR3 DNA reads TGTGCCAGCAGCAGACCGAGCGAACAGACCCAGTACTTC.

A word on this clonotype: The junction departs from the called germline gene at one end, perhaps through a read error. CDR3 loop: CSAESREKLFF. The CDR3 coding sequence is TGCAGCGCTGAAAGCCGTGAAAAACTGTTTTTT. The J gene is TRBJ1-4, the V gene TRBV29-1; no definite D call. The CDR3 consists of 11 residues. In germline, CDR1 is SQVTM, CDR2 ANQGSEA.

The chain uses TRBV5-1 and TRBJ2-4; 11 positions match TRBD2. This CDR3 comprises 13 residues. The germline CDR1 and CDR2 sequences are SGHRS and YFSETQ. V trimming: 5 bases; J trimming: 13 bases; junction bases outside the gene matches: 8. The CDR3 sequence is CASREGLAEEQYF. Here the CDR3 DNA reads TGCGCCAGCAGGGAGGGACTAGCGGAAGAGCAGTACTTC.

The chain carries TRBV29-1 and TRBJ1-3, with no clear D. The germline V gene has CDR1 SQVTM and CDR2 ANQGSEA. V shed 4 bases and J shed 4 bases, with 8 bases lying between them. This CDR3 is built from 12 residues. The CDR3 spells CSVVYAGNTIYF. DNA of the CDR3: TGCAGCGTTGTCTATGCGGGAAACACCATATATTTT.

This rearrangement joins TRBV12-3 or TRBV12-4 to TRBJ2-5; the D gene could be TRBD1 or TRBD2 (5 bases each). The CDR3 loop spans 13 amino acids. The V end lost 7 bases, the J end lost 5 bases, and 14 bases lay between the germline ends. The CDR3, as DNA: TGTGCCAGCAACATAGCCAGGGACGAGACCCAGTACTTC. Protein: CASNIARDETQYF.

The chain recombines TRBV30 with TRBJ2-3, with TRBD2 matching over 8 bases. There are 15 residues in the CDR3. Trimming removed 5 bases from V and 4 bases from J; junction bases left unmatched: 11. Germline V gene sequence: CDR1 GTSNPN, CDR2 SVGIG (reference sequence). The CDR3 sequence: CAWGGSGSRADTQYF. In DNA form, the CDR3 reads TGTGCCTGGGGGGGAAGCGGGAGTCGGGCAGATACGCAGTATTTT.

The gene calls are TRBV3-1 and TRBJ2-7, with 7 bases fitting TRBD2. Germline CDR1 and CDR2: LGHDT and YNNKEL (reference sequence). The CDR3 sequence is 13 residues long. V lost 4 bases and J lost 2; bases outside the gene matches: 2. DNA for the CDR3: TGTGCCAGCAGCCGTGGGACTACCTACGAGCAGTACTTC. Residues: CASSRGTTYEQYF.

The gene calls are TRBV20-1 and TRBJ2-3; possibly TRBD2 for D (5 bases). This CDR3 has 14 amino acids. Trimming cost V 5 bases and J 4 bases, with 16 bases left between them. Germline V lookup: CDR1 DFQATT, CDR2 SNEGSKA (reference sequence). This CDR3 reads CSAEDSLVADTQYF. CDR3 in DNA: TGCAGTGCTGAGGATTCACTAGTTGCAGATACGCAGTATTTT.

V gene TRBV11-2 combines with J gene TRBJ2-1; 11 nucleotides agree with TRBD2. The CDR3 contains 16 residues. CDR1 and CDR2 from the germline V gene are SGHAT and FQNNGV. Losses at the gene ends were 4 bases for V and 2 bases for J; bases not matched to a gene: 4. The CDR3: CASSSTSGGTYNEQFF. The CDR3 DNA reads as TGTGCCAGCAGCTCTACTAGCGGGGGCACCTACAATGAGCAGTTCTTC.

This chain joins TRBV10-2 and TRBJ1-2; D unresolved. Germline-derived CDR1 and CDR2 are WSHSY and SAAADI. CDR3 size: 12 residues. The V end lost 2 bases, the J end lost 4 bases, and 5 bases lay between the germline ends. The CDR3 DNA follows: TGCGCCAGCAGTGAGGAGGCCTATGGCTACACCTTC. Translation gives CASSEEAYGYTF.